The text below deals with one T cell receptor (beta chain). Its target antigen remains unknown. No per-base quality is available; no much larger clone lies one base away. This sample was included in a study of CD8 T cells in Susac syndrome (dated by TCRdb to about 2019). Study-level background: Among the Susac syndrome patients who were sequenced, clinically active disease was present in roughly six and clinical remission was observed in under ten. Whether CD8+ T cell activation and differentiation in Susac syndrome was antigen driven was tested using repertoire sequencing. At blood withdrawal, Susac syndrome patients were either therapy-naive, taking corticosteroids (in some cases with IVIg as well), or taking IVIg alone. Beyond this particular receptor, the publication reports: No clonal expansion was detected in the CD4+ T cell repertoire of Susac syndrome patients. The number of individuals in the TCR sequencing and HLA analysis was recognized as being relatively small.

RNA was extracted using the RNeasy kit, and roughly 0.5 to 1 microgram was reverse transcribed with random hexamers. The immunoSEQ multiplex PCR assay, covering 54 Vbeta and 13 Jbeta segments, was used to amplify TCR beta CDR3 regions. To correct PCR amplification bias, a synthetic template baseline was used for both primer optimization and computational correction. The study's processing was this. Only productive sequences were kept, with reads annotated to V, D and J genes according to IMGT and analyzed in immunoSEQ Analyzer. Clonality was calculated as one minus the Shannon entropy normalized by log2 of the number of productive unique sequences. Public and private clones were assessed among the 100 most prevalent clones of each patient and control. Susac-specific clones were defined as absent from healthy and MS cohorts, 850 to 1,300 published viral clones and other ImmuneACCESS disease sequences. TCRdb reanalyzed the raw reads on its own, using fastp at Q25 for trimming and MiXCR for clone calling, and kept in-frame beta chains. Rows with a matching CDR3 protein are joined into one entry that keeps the most common DNA and genes. None of the V and J calls come from the authors' own analysis; TCRdb made them. A total of around 170,000 distinct CDR3 sequences appear in this sample, nearly 97% of them only once. Together, the top ten hold 0.098% of the sample.

Peripheral blood CD8+ and CD4+ T cells from healthy donors, Susac syndrome patients and multiple sclerosis patients were profiled by high-throughput TCR beta sequencing. The Susac syndrome patients fulfilled recently defined diagnostic criteria for either definite or probable disease. Bulk CD8+ and CD4+ T cells were purified by magnetic negative isolation, while CD8+ TEMRA cells were enriched using FACS. Blood was collected in EDTA tubes and processed within 24 hours, with PBMCs isolated through density gradient centrifugation. PBMCs destined for TCR sequencing were cryopreserved in liquid nitrogen and later thawed in a 37 °C water bath. The sorted or isolated CD4+, CD8+ and CD8+ TEMRA cells had a purity of 90% or higher. Relative to germline, V is 0 bases shorter and J is 0 bases shorter, with 4 bases between their ends. Taken from cysteine to phenylalanine, the CDR3 has 14 residues. Only the CDR3 DNA is retained, 42 bases long and in frame from the first base. The germline V gene provides CDR1 SGDLS and CDR2 YYNGEE.

This sequence originates from a human donor with Susac syndrome. The chain is encoded by TRBV9 joined to TRBJ2-1, with the D gene call left open. Sequencing input: CD4+ T cells from PBMCs. The sequenced DNA: TGTGCCAGCAGCGTAGGTAGCTCCTACAATGAGCAGTTCTTC. Translated, it gives CASSVGSSYNEQFF.